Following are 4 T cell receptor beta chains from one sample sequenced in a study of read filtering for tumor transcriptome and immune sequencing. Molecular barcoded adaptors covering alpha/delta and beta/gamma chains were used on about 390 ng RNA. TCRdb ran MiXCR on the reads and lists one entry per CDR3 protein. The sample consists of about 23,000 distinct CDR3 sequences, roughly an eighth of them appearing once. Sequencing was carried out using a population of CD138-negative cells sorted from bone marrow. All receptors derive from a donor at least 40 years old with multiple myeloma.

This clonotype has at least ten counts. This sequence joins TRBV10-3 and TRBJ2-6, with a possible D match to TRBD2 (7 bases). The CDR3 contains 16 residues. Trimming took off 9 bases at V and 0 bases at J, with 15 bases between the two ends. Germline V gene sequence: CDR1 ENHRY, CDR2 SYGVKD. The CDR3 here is CAMRGGRDSGANVLTF. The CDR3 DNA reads TGTGCCATGAGGGGGGGCAGAGACTCTGGGGCCAACGTCCTGACTTTC.

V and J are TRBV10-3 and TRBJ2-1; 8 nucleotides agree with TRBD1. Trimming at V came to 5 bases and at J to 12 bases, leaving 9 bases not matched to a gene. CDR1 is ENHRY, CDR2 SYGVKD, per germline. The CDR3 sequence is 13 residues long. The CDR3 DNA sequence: TGTGCCATCAGTCAGGGGGCGCACGCTGGGCAGTTCTTC. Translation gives CAISQGAHAGQFF.

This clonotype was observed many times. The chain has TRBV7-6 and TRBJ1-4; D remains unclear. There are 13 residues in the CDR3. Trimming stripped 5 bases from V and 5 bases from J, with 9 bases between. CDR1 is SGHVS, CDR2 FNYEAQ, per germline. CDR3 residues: CASSQSRNEKLFF. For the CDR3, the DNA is TGTGCCAGCAGCCAGTCAAGAAATGAAAAACTGTTTTTT. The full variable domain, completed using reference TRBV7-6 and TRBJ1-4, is GAGVSQSPRYKVTKRGQDVALRCDPISGHVSLYWYRQALGQGPEFLTYFNYEAQQDKSGLPNDRFSAERPEGSISTLTIQRTEQRDSAMYRCASSQSRNEKLFFGSGTQLSVL.

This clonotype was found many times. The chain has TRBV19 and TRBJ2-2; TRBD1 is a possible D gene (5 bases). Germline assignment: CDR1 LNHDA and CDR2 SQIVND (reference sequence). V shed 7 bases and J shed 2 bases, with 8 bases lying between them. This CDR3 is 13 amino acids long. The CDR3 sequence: CASNRGNTGELFF. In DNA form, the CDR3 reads TGTGCCAGTAATAGGGGAAACACCGGGGAGCTGTTTTTT.